A single T cell receptor (beta chain) is shown here with its context. Its antigen remains unidentified. Arm-PCR of CDR3 regions and iRepertoire HTBI primers were the basis on which TCR beta libraries were built. MiXCR, applied by TCRdb to the multiplex PCR reads, yields one record per CDR3 protein. The table shows 200,000 to 250,000 distinct CDR3 sequences, with roughly a fifth occurring only once. Noted time point: newly diagnosed GD, antithyroid drugs for less than 3 months. The TCR library used RNA extracted from PBMCs. A blood draw put approximately 9 milliliters of peripheral blood into EDTA tubes. This sample is drawn from a study of regulatory T cells in long-lasting Graves disease. Regarding the study as a whole: Preferential use of TRBV28, TRBJ1-2 and TRBJ2-5 was seen in persistent disease.

Trimming shortened V by 1 base and J by 8 bases, and 17 bases separated the two germline ends. The germline CDR1 and CDR2 sequences are GTSNPN and SVGIG (reference sequence). The CDR3 spans 14 residues. The data also belong to a second study, concerning T cells in Graves' hyperthyroidism and ophthalmopathy. Turning to that study: Stable hyperthyroidism: no ophthalmopathy progression over 18 months of follow-up. Researchers found most expanded thyroid clonotypes above 0.001 in blood as well.

Here the sequenced sample was peripheral blood mononuclear cells (PBMCs), taken at new diagnosis, from a patient treated with antithyroid drugs. This sequence joins TRBV30 and TRBJ1-2, with a possible D match to TRBD1 (6 bases). This sequence was found in a woman in her twenties or thirties with Graves disease. CDR3 loop: CAWSAGFGGEGYTF. The CDR3 bases are TGTGCCTGGAGTGCTGGGTTCGGGGGCGAGGGCTACACCTTC.